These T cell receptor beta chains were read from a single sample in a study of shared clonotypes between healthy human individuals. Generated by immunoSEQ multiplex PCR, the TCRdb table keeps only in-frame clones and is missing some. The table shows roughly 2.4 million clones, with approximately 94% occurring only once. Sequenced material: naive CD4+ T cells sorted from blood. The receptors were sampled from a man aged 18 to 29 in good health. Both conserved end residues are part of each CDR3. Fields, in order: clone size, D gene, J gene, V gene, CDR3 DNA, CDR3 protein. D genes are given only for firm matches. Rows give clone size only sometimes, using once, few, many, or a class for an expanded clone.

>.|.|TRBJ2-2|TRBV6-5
TGTGCCAGCAGTTCTACCCACGGAAGAGAGCTGTTTTTT
CASSSTHGRELFF
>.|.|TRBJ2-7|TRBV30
TGTGCCTGGAGTGTACTGGGGGAGTCCGAGCAGTACTTC
CAWSVLGESEQYF
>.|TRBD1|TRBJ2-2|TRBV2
TGTGCCAGCAGAGAGACAGGGGGTAGTACCGGGGAGCTGTTTTTT
CASRETGGSTGELFF
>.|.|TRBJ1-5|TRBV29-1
TGCAGCGTTGAGGCTACGGGAGAGGAGCCCCAGCATTTT
CSVEATGEEPQHF
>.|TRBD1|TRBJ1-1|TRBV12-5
TGTGCTAGTGGTTTGCCCCGGGGGCAGGGGGGATCTAACACTGAAGCTTTCTTT
CASGLPRGQGGSNTEAFF
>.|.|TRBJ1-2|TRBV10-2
TGCGCCAGCAGGGGAGAAGGGGTAGGTGGCTACACCTTC
CASRGEGVGGYTF
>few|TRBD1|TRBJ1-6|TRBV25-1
TGTGCCAGCAGTGAATGGGGACAGGGGAACTCACCCCTCCACTTT
CASSEWGQGNSPLHF
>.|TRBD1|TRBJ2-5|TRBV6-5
TGTGCCAGCAGGGGACAGGGGAACGGACAAGAGACCCAGTACTTC
CASRGQGNGQETQYF
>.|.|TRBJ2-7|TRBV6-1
TGTGCCAGCAGGATCGGGGGGCCCAACTACGAGCAGTACTTC
CASRIGGPNYEQYF
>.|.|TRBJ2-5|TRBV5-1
TGCGCCAGCAGCTTGGGACTAGTTTCAGGAGAGACCCAGTACTTC
CASSLGLVSGETQYF
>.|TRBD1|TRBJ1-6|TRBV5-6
TGTGCCAGCAGCTCCGTCCCGGGACAGGGATCACCCCTCCACTTT
CASSSVPGQGSPLHF
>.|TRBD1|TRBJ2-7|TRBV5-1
TGCGCCAGCTACGACCCCGGGCCAGGGGGCGCCGAGCAGTACTTC
CASYDPGPGGAEQYF
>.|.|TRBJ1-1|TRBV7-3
TGTGCCAGCAGCTTAGCAGGAAACACTGAAGCTTTCTTT
CASSLAGNTEAFF
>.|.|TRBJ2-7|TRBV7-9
TGTGCCAGCAGCTTAGAAGCCGGTCCGAGGGTCTACGAGCAGTACTTC
CASSLEAGPRVYEQYF
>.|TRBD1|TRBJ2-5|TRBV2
TGTGCCAGCAGCCAGGGGGATGTGCAGACCCAGTACTTC
CASSQGDVQTQYF
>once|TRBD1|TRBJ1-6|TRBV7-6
TGTGCCAGCAGTCGTGCTAGGGACAGTAATTCACCCCTCCACTTT
CASSRARDSNSPLHF
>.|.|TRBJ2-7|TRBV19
TGTGCCAGTACCTCGGGGACACCCAACAAGTACGAGCAGTACTTC
CASTSGTPNKYEQYF
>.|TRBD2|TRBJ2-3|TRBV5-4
TGTGCCAGCAGCTCCGGGGGGTCCACCCTAGATACGCAGTATTTT
CASSSGGSTLDTQYF
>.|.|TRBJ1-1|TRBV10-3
TGTGCCATTTCCGGGACAAACATGAACACTGAAGCTTTCTTT
CAISGTNMNTEAFF
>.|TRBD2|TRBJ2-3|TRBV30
TGTGCCTGGAGTGTAAAGCGGGGAGGAACAGATACGCAGTATTTT
CAWSVKRGGTDTQYF